The following is a T cell receptor beta chain sequence with its context. The antigen it recognizes is unknown. No much larger clone exists at a distance of one base, and base qualities are not known. In the paper's terms, the time point label means: before neoadjuvant nivolumab. Patients had been newly diagnosed with stage II-IVA oral cavity squamous cell carcinoma, and no prior systemic or radiation treatment had been given to the patients. Everyone in the cohort had locally advanced, HPV-negative oral cavity squamous cell carcinoma. Peripheral blood mononuclear cells were analyzed directly and were not maintained or expanded in culture. Samples came from a longitudinal correlative study of a single-arm phase II trial of neoadjuvant nivolumab in oral cavity squamous cell carcinoma. Genomic DNA-based TCRbeta sequencing was performed on subject-matched pre- and post-treatment PBMCs and tumors from three responders and three non-responders. Peripheral blood mononuclear cells were collected once before nivolumab treatment and again after treatment, at the time of surgery. The Maxwell RSC DNA from Cells kit was used to extract genomic DNA from PBMCs.

The entry originates in a study of neoadjuvant anti-PD-1 for oral cavity cancer (dated by TCRdb to about 2021). In the study overall: Before curative-intent surgical resection, most patients were given three to four biweekly doses of nivolumab at 3 mg/kg. A fourth nivolumab dose was given around day 43 to patients without progression, and definitive surgical resection was performed in those patients on days 50-56. The parent correlative cohort included about a dozen patients, with an approximately 35% response rate. Under RECIST 1.1, patients with complete response, partial response or stable disease were classed as responders, and patients with progression were classed as non-responders.

Study-wide conclusions, independent of this receptor: TCR analyses included only a few patients per response group, and the authors called for larger cohorts for validation. A higher pretreatment blood Treg/Th17 ratio correlated with both higher pretreatment blood TCRbeta clonality and lower post-treatment tumor TCRbeta clonality. Within PBMCs, T cell clonality (Gini index) was significantly higher in non-responders than responders after neoadjuvant nivolumab.

PBMC libraries used mostly approximately 500 ng of input genomic DNA for deep sequencing, with six replicates per sample. Following the manufacturer's instructions, the team built TCRbeta libraries using the immunoSEQ hsTCRbeta kit. The finished libraries were brought together in one pool at approximately 3.1 nM, which was then read using an Illumina NovaSeq 6000 S4 flow cell. From the authors' description of their analysis: The immunoSEQ Analyzer was used for raw data preprocessing and quality control. The analysis was limited to productive rearrangements, and each clonotype was defined by a unique CDR3 amino acid sequence. Repertoire clonality was estimated as the Gini-Simpson index, which was calculated using the R package tcR. Student's t test was used to compare Gini indices, and Pearson correlation was used to assess associations with tumor size change. TCRdb limited this immuneACCESS table to in-frame rearrangements with V and J called. A share of clones is missing; checked studies link under half to unresolved V genes, and the rest is unexplained. The V and J calls and clone size are taken from that table; D and trimming were inferred from the DNA. The sample table shows around 62,000 clones, and 79% are seen once. Of the sample, 2.5% to 3% is held by the ten largest clones.

V is clipped by 4 bases and J by 3 bases, and the sequence between their germline boundaries is 23 bases long. From its cysteine to its phenylalanine, the CDR3 spans 18 amino acids. Only the CDR3 DNA is retained, 54 bases long and in frame from the first base. CDR1 and CDR2 are drawn from the germline V gene: MGHDK, SYGVNS. Sequencing used PBMCs, obtained before nivolumab (anti-PD-1) treatment. This clonotype originated in a person aged 40-85 years with oral cavity squamous cell carcinoma. The rearrangement joined TRBV25-1 to TRBJ2-3; tentative D gene TRBD2, with 7 bases matching. The DNA sequence is TGTGCCAGCAGTGGGGACCTCACCGGGGGGCTCGAAACAGATACGCAGTATTTT. Its translation reads: CASSGDLTGGLETDTQYF.